This TCR beta chain is from a study of shared clonotypes between healthy human individuals. Overall study: Ranging from 18 to 49 in age, donors were a couple of women and a few men. Each donor contributed plates that comprised three CD4 naive, three CD4 memory, two CD8 naive and one CD8 memory.

Study outcomes and limitations: Donors were few, which limited the genetic and exposure-history diversity represented. Clonotypes that were shared across four donors made up around 5% of naive CD4 clonotypes.

In the case of this clone: Antigen specificity is unknown.

The CDR3 covers 16 residues. V lost 2 bases and J 2 bases, leaving 10 bases between the germline ends. Per the germline V gene, CDR1 is LNHDA and CDR2 is SQIVND (reference sequence). The table came from immunoSEQ multiplex PCR; TCRdb's copy has only in-frame clones and leaves some out. The table records about 1,500,000 clones, around 97% of them present only once. The chain couples TRBV19 to TRBJ2-6, with D perhaps matching TRBD2 (5 bases). This receptor was taken from a young man in good health. Sequencing was performed on naive CD4+ T cells sorted from blood. Subset defined: CD45RA+ positively selected. CDR3 in amino acids: CASSIFGVTGANVLTF. The DNA for the CDR3 is TGTGCCAGTAGTATATTCGGGGTGACTGGGGCCAACGTCCTGACTTTC.